The 21 T cell receptor beta chains reported below all come from one sample, sequenced in a study of cytomegalovirus exposure and HLA in healthy donors. 13 Jbeta primers and 60 Vbeta primers were used for the PCR. TCRdb's table, derived via immunoSEQ multiplex PCR, lists solely in-frame clones and lacks some. The sample has approximately 220,000 clones, over 75% seen once. The material sequenced was PBMCs. Receptors were obtained from a man younger than 30 in good health and CMV-seronegative.

This chain joins TRBV10-3 and TRBJ2-5; the D is unclear. From germline, CDR1 is ENHRY and CDR2 SYGVKD. CDR3 length: 11 residues. The germline V and J ends were trimmed by 3 bases and 5 bases, with 4 bases remaining between them. The CDR3 sequence: CAISDGETQYF. CDR3 DNA sequence: TGTGCCATCAGTGACGGGGAGACCCAGTACTTC.

This clone appeared a few times. The V call is TRBV30, the J call TRBJ2-7; perhaps TRBD2 as D (6 bases). The CDR3 has 17 residues. Per germline, CDR1 GTSNPN and CDR2 SVGIG (reference sequence). The V gene lost 0 bases and the J gene lost 1 base, with 19 bases spanning the gap. The CDR3: CAWSVRVGVGGSYEQYF. CDR3 sequence (DNA): TGTGCCTGGAGTGTACGGGTGGGAGTCGGGGGTTCCTACGAGCAGTACTTC.

The chain uses TRBV28 and TRBJ1-3, with 8 bases aligning to TRBD1. Unmatched junction bases numbered 8, after V lost 6 bases and J lost 4 bases. Germline V gives CDR1 MDHEN, CDR2 SYDVKM. This CDR3 has 15 residues. DNA of the CDR3: TGTGCCAGCAGCCCGCCGGGGACAGGAGGAAACACCATATATTTT. This gives the protein CASSPPGTGGNTIYF.

As DNA, the CDR3 is TGTGCCAGCAGCCCAGGGTGGGTCACTGAAGCTTTCTTT. It specifies CASSPGWVTEAFF. The chain uses TRBV4-2 and TRBJ1-1; D may be TRBD1 (5 bases). The CDR3 extends over 13 amino acids. Germline loops: CDR1 LGHNA, CDR2 YNFKEQ. The germline V and J ends were trimmed by 4 bases and 4 bases, with 10 bases remaining between them.

V and J are TRBV27 and TRBJ2-3; D may be TRBD1 (5 bases). Trimming removed 11 bases at V and 2 bases at J, with 14 bases between. The CDR3 sequence is 13 residues long. Germline V lookup: CDR1 MNHEY, CDR2 SMNVEV (reference sequence). The CDR3 region is CASGYTPTDTQYF. The CDR3 DNA sequence: TGTGCCTCAGGGTATACCCCCACAGATACGCAGTATTTT.

This clone was picked up a small number of times. The J gene is TRBJ2-3, the V gene TRBV7-2; a possible D gene is TRBD2 (6 bases). There are 13 residues in the CDR3. Per the germline V gene, CDR1 is SGHTA and CDR2 is FQGNSA. V lost 0 bases and J 15 bases, leaving 16 bases between the germline ends. The CDR3 reads CASSLAPGGTTYF. DNA for the CDR3: TGTGCCAGCAGCTTAGCGCCCGGGGGAACGACCTATTTT.

The chain recombines TRBV30 with TRBJ2-5; a weak D match, TRBD1 (5 bases). This CDR3 comprises 15 residues. The V gene lost 2 bases and the J gene lost 4 bases, with 17 bases spanning the gap. Germline assignment: CDR1 GTSNPN and CDR2 SVGIG (reference sequence). The CDR3 bases are TGTGCCTGGAGTCCTAACAAGGACAACGGAGAGACCCAGTACTTC. Its protein is CAWSPNKDNGETQYF.

This clone was found a few times. The chain links TRBV12-5 to TRBJ2-3; tentatively, D is TRBD1 (6 bases). V was clipped by 2 bases and J by 4 bases, with 7 bases between them. The germline V gene has CDR1 LGHNT and CDR2 FRNRAP. The CDR3 spans 13 residues. The CDR3 DNA reads TGTGCTAGTGGTTTGAACAGGGCAGATACGCAGTATTTT. Its translation is CASGLNRADTQYF.

The J gene is TRBJ2-1, the V gene TRBV11-2; 7 nucleotides match TRBD2. Germline CDR1 reads SGHAT; CDR2 reads FQNNGV. The J segment lost 9 bases and the V segment lost 4 bases, leaving 12 bases of the junction unmatched. CDR3 length equals 15 residues. CDR3 residues: CASSSGGSGVGEQFF. The DNA of the CDR3 is TGTGCCAGCAGCTCGGGGGGTAGCGGAGTCGGTGAGCAGTTCTTC.

This clone was detected a few times. This chain joins TRBV4-1 and TRBJ2-2; TRBD1 is a possible D gene (5 bases). The CDR3 extends over 15 amino acids. V lost 1 base, J lost 5 bases, and 11 bases lay in between. Germline V CDR1 and CDR2: MGHRA, YSYEKL. The CDR3 DNA reads TGCGCCAGCAGCCAAGTAGGGGAAGGAACCGGGGAGCTGTTTTTT. This gives the protein CASSQVGEGTGELFF.

This clone is a singleton in its sample. The V and J genes are TRBV7-3 and TRBJ2-5; possibly TRBD2 for D (5 bases). This CDR3 comprises 14 residues. Trimming left V 5 bases short and J 0 bases short, with 10 bases between. Germline V gives CDR1 SGHTA, CDR2 FQGTGA. The CDR3 region has the DNA TGTGCCAGCAGCCCGGACTCTAACCAAGAGACCCAGTACTTC. Translation gives CASSPDSNQETQYF.

The J gene is TRBJ2-3, the V gene TRBV27; TRBD2 matches 8 bases. The CDR3 has 14 amino acids. Germline CDR1 is MNHEY and CDR2 is SMNVEV (reference sequence). V lost 6 bases to trimming and J lost 5 bases; unmatched junction nucleotides: 7. CDR3 protein: CASSSAGVGDTQYF. The CDR3 DNA is TGTGCCAGCAGCTCAGCGGGAGTGGGAGATACGCAGTATTTT.

The rearrangement links TRBV6-5 to TRBJ2-7, with TRBD1 matching over 8 bases. V shed 0 bases and J 4 bases; nucleotides not matched to a gene: 5. The CDR3 contains 15 residues. The V gene's germline CDR1 is MNHEY and CDR2 SVGAGI. The CDR3 sequence is CASSYSQGAWYEQYF. The CDR3 DNA reads as TGTGCCAGCAGTTACTCCCAGGGGGCATGGTACGAGCAGTACTTC.

This clone was seen once. The J gene is TRBJ1-1, the V gene TRBV27; D gene unclear. The germline gives CDR1 MNHEY, CDR2 SMNVEV (reference sequence). Trimming took 5 bases from V and 0 from J, leaving 19 bases between them. This CDR3 comprises 17 residues. The CDR3 is CASSRKVGGLVNTEAFF. The CDR3 coding sequence is TGTGCCAGCAGTCGTAAAGTAGGCGGTTTAGTGAACACTGAAGCTTTCTTT.

The chain couples TRBV4-3 to TRBJ2-1; maybe TRBD1 (6 bases). The CDR3 is 17 amino acids. V gave up 0 bases and J gave up 5 bases, with 17 bases separating them. Germline values: CDR1 LGHNA, CDR2 YSLEER. CDR3 nucleotide sequence: TGCGCCAGCAGCCAAGACATAATAGGACAGAAAAACAATGAGCAGTTCTTC. Its translation is CASSQDIIGQKNNEQFF.

This chain connects TRBV5-3 to TRBJ2-3; possibly TRBD1 for D (5 bases). TRBV5-3 counts as an open reading frame of uncertain function. Trimming left V 4 bases short and J 0 bases short, with 9 bases between. This CDR3 region has 14 residues. The CDR3 DNA sequence: TGTGCCAGAAGCCAGGGCAGTAGCACAGATACGCAGTATTTT. Translation gives CARSQGSSTDTQYF.

This sequence joins TRBV9 and TRBJ2-5, with 8 nucleotides matching TRBD1. Trimming at V came to 4 bases and at J to 5 bases, leaving 13 bases not matched to a gene. Germline V gene sequence: CDR1 SGDLS, CDR2 YYNGEE. This CDR3 is built from 16 residues. The CDR3 nucleotides read TGTGCCAGCAGCTCAGGACAGGGCGGTAGGGGGGAGACCCAGTACTTC. It yields the protein CASSSGQGGRGETQYF.

J is TRBJ1-5 and V is TRBV27; 8 bases are shared with TRBD1. The CDR3 consists of 15 residues. Per the germline V gene, CDR1 is MNHEY and CDR2 is SMNVEV (reference sequence). Germline trimming cut 4 bases from V and 7 bases from J; bases unmatched to any gene: 9. The CDR3 reads CASSSPGQGIQPQHF. In DNA form, the CDR3 reads TGTGCCAGCAGTTCCCCCGGACAGGGCATACAGCCCCAGCATTTT.

This chain uses TRBV2 with TRBJ2-5, with 9 nucleotides matching TRBD1. The CDR3 extends over 13 amino acids. Unmatched junction bases numbered 7, after V lost 9 bases and J lost 5 bases. Germline CDR1 SNHLY, CDR2 FYNNEI. The CDR3: CASWTGDGETQYF. The CDR3 nucleotides are TGTGCCAGTTGGACAGGGGATGGGGAGACCCAGTACTTC.

V is TRBV7-9 and J is TRBJ1-3; TRBD1 matches 7 bases. In germline, CDR1 is SEHNR, CDR2 FQNEAQ (reference sequence). Trimming at V came to 1 base and at J to 5 bases, leaving 11 bases not matched to a gene. This CDR3 comprises 17 residues. The CDR3 region has the DNA TGTGCCAGCAGCTTAGGAACCCCCGGGACAGCAAGAAACACCATATATTTT. Its protein is CASSLGTPGTARNTIYF.

This clone was recorded once. V and J are TRBV10-3 and TRBJ1-1; D perhaps matches TRBD1 (5 bases). This CDR3 region has 13 residues. Trimming stripped 8 bases from V and 5 bases from J, with 15 bases between. Germline loops: CDR1 ENHRY, CDR2 SYGVKD. CDR3 region: CAIQMMGGTEAFF. The CDR3 DNA reads as TGTGCCATCCAAATGATGGGGGGAACTGAAGCTTTCTTT.